Below are 2 T cell receptor beta chains sequenced from a single sample in a study of OX40 agonist ivuxolimab in advanced cancers. Method: immunoSEQ multiplex PCR; TCRdb's copy keeps in-frame clones and lacks some. This sample has around 46,000 clones, with 82% found just once. The sample in question was CD4+ or CD8+ T cells sorted from blood, obtained in a trial of the OX40 agonist ivuxolimab. The receptors here all came from an adult with an advanced solid tumor such as melanoma, head and neck, liver or kidney cancer.

The rearrangement uses TRBV27 and TRBJ2-7; 7 nucleotides match TRBD1. The CDR3 totals 15 residues. CDR1 and CDR2 (germline): MNHEY, SMNVEV (reference sequence). With 10 bases clipped from V and 1 base from J, the junction kept 13 bases outside the gene matches. CDR3 protein: CATAGLTGMSYEQYF. Here the CDR3 DNA reads TGTGCCACCGCCGGTTTGACAGGGATGTCCTACGAGCAGTACTTC.

The CDR3 bases are TGTGCCAGTAGTATAGGGACAGATCTAATACTCGGGCAGTTCTTC. Residues: CASSIGTDLILGQFF. The chain recombines TRBV19 with TRBJ2-1; a weak D match, TRBD1 (6 bases). The germline V gene encodes CDR1 LNHDA and CDR2 SQIVND (reference sequence). Trimming shortened V by 1 base and J by 12 bases, and 19 bases separated the two germline ends. The CDR3 loop spans 15 amino acids.